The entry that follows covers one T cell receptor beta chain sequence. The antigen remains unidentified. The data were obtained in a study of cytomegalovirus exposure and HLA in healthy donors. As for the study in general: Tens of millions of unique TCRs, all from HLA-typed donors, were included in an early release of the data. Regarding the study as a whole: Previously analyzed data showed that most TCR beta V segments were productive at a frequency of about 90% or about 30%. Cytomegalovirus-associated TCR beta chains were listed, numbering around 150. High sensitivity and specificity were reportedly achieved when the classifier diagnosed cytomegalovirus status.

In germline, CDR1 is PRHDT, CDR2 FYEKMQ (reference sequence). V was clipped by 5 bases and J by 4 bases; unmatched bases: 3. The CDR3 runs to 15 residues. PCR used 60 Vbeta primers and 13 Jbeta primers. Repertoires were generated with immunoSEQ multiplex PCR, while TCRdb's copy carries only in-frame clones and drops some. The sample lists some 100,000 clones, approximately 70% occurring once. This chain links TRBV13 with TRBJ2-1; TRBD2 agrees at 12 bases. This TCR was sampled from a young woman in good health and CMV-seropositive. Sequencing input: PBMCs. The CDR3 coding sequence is TGTGCCAGCAGCCTCGGGACTAGCGGGTACAATGAGCAGTTCTTC. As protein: CASSLGTSGYNEQFF.